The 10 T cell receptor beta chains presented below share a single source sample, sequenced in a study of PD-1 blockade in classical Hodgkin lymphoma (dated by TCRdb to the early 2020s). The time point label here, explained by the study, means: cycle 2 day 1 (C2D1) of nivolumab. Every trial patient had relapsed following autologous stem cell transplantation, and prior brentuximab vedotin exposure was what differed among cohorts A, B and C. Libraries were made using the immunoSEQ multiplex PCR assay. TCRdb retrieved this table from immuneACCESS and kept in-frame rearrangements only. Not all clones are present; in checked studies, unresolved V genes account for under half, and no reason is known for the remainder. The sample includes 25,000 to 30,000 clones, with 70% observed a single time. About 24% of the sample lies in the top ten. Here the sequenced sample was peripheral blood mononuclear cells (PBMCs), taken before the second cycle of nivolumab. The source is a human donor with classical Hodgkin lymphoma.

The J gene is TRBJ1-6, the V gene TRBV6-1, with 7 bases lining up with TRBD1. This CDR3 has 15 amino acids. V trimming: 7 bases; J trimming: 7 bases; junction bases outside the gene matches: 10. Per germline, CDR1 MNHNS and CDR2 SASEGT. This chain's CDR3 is CASTPTGVLNSPLHF. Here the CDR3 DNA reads TGTGCCAGCACCCCCACAGGGGTTCTAAATTCACCCCTCCACTTT.

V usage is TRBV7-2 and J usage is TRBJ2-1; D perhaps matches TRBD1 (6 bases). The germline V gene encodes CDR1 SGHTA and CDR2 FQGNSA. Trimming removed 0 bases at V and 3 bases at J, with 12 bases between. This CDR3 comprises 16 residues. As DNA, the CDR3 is TGTGCCAGCAGCTTAGCCGGGACACGGCACTACAATGAGCAGTTCTTC. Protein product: CASSLAGTRHYNEQFF.

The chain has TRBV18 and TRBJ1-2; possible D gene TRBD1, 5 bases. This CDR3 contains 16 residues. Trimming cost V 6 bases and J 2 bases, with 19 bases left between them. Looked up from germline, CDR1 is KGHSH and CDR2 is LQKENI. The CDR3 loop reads CASSQTGLGQNYGYTF. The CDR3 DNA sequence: TGTGCCAGCTCCCAGACTGGTCTGGGGCAGAACTATGGCTACACCTTC.

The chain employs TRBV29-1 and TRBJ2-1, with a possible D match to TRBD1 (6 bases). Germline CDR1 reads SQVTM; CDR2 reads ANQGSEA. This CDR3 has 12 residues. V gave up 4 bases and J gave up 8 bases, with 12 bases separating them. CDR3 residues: CSVVTGLDEQFF. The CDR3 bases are TGCAGCGTTGTAACAGGGTTGGATGAGCAGTTCTTC.

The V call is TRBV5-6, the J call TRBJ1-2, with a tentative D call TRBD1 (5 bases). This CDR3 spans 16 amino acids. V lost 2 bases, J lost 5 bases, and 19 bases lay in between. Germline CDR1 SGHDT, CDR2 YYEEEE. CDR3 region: CASSFGAGPLVYGYTF. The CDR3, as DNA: TGTGCCAGCAGCTTTGGGGCAGGGCCCCTGGTGTATGGCTACACCTTC. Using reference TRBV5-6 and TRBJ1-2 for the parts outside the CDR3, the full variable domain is DAGVTQSPTHLIKTRGQQVTLRCSPKSGHDTVSWYQQALGQGPQFIFQYYEEEERQRGNFPDRFSGHQFPNYSSELNVNALLLGDSALYLCASSFGAGPLVYGYTFGSGTRLTVV.

CDR3 in amino acids: CSALSVAEAFF. As DNA, the CDR3 is TGCAGTGCCCTTAGTGTCGCTGAAGCTTTCTTT. The genes are TRBV20-1 and TRBJ1-1; D not certain. Trimming removed 6 bases from V and 6 bases from J, with 11 bases in between. This CDR3 spans 11 amino acids. Germline values: CDR1 DFQATT, CDR2 SNEGSKA (reference sequence).

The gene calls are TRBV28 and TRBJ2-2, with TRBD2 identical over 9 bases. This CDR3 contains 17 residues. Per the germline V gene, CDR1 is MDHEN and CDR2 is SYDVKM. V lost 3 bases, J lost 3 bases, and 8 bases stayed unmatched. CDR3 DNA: TGTGCCAGCAGTTTGCGGAACAGCGGGAGGCACACCGGGGAGCTGTTTTTT. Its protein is CASSLRNSGRHTGELFF.

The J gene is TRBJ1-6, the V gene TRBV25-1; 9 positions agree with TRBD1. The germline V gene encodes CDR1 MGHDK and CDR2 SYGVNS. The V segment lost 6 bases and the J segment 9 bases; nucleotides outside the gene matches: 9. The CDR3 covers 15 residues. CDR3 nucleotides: TGTGCCAGCAGGGAACAGGGGACAGGGTTTTCACCCCTCCACTTT. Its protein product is CASREQGTGFSPLHF.

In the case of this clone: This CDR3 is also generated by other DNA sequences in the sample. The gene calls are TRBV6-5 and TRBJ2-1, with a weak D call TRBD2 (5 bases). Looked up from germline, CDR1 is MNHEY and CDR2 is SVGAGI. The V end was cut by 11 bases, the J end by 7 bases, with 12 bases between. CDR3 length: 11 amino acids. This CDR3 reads CAAGNNNEQFF. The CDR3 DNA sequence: TGTGCCGCCGGGAACAATAATGAGCAGTTCTTC.

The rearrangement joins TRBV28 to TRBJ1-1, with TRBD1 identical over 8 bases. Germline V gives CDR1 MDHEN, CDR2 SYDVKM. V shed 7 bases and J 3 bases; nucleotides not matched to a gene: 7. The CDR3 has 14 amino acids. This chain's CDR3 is CASKLYRGDTEAFF. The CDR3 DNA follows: TGTGCCAGCAAATTATACAGGGGGGACACTGAAGCTTTCTTT.